One and the same sample provided the 22 T cell receptor beta chains below, sequenced in a study of OX40 agonist ivuxolimab in advanced cancers. The assay was immunoSEQ multiplex PCR, and TCRdb's table has in-frame clones only and misses some. The repertoire has around 60,000 clones, roughly 87% of them found once; the top ten carry 16%. This material consisted of CD4+ or CD8+ T cells sorted from blood, taken in a trial of the OX40 agonist ivuxolimab. Source of these receptors: an adult with an advanced solid tumor such as melanoma, head and neck, liver or kidney cancer.

Comment on this clone: With only one base between it and a far larger clone, this is likely a read error. Because it lacks the conserved phenylalanine or tryptophan at the end, this CDR3 is likely a read error. CDR3 nucleotide sequence: TGTGCCAGCAGCTTCCAGACAGAGAACTATGGCTACACCCTC. Its translation is CASSFQTENYGYTL. This sequence joins TRBV7-8 and TRBJ1-2; the D gene is possibly TRBD1 (5 bases). Germline V gene data show CDR1 as SGHVS and CDR2 as FQNEAQ. There are 14 residues in the CDR3. Trimming took 3 bases from V and 2 from J, leaving 10 bases between them.

CDR3 sequence reads: CASILGGTQSYEQYF. DNA of the CDR3: TGTGCCAGCATCTTGGGGGGGACACAATCCTACGAGCAGTACTTC. The chain combines TRBV6-6 with TRBJ2-7; D is possibly TRBD2 (7 bases). The CDR3 loop spans 15 amino acids. The V gene lost 7 bases and the J gene lost 1 base, with 17 bases spanning the gap. Germline CDR1 MNHNY, CDR2 SVGAGI (reference sequence).

This clone showed up just once. V and J are TRBV5-4 and TRBJ1-2; no clear D gene. The germline V gene encodes CDR1 SGHNT and CDR2 YYREEE (reference sequence). V was cut by 4 bases and J by 14 bases, with 15 bases left in between. The CDR3 totals 11 residues. CDR3 DNA: TGTGCCAGCAGCCAACCCGGGGTTAATACCTTC. This sequence encodes CASSQPGVNTF.

The CDR3 nucleotides are TGTGCCAGCAGCTGGACAGGGGTCAAAGAGCAGTACTTC. Protein product: CASSWTGVKEQYF. The chain joins TRBV7-2 to TRBJ2-7; 9 nucleotides agree with TRBD1. The CDR3 length is 13 residues. V shed 4 bases, J shed 7 bases, and the junction held 5 bases outside the gene matches. In germline, CDR1 is SGHTA, CDR2 FQGNSA.

The chain combines TRBV18 with TRBJ2-6; D is undetermined. The germline V gene encodes CDR1 KGHSH and CDR2 LQKENI. The CDR3 is 15 amino acids. The V end lost 3 bases, the J end lost 2 bases, and 8 bases lay between the germline ends. The CDR3 sequence: CASSPVAAGANVLTF. The CDR3 bases are TGTGCCAGCTCACCGGTAGCAGCTGGGGCCAACGTCCTGACTTTC.

This chain uses TRBV2 with TRBJ2-5; D is unresolved. V lost 2 bases and J 2 bases, leaving 0 bases between the germline ends. This CDR3 spans 11 amino acids. The V gene's germline CDR1 is SNHLY and CDR2 FYNNEI. The CDR3 is CASSEQETQYF. DNA for the CDR3: TGTGCCAGCAGTGAACAAGAGACCCAGTACTTC.

This chain links TRBV11-3 with TRBJ2-5; the match to TRBD2 covers 15 bases. Unmatched junction bases numbered 12, after V lost 5 bases and J lost 11 bases. The CDR3 extends over 16 amino acids. The germline CDR1 and CDR2 sequences are SGHNT and YENEEA. CDR3 in DNA: TGTGCCAGCAGCCAGGGACTAGCGGGAGGCGTAGGTGAGCAGTACTTC. Amino acid sequence: CASSQGLAGGVGEQYF.

The chain uses TRBV7-3 and TRBJ2-2; TRBD1 agrees at 11 bases. Per germline, CDR1 SGHTA and CDR2 FQGTGA. The CDR3 consists of 20 residues. V shed 5 bases, J shed 0 bases, and the junction held 14 bases outside the gene matches. CDR3 in amino acids: CASSRRSGQGVYTNTGELFF. The CDR3 DNA reads TGTGCCAGCAGCCGACGTTCGGGACAGGGGGTTTATACGAACACCGGGGAGCTGTTTTTT.

The chain links TRBV5-6 to TRBJ1-2, with D unclear. This CDR3 is 13 amino acids long. The V end was cut by 6 bases, the J end by 8 bases, with 17 bases between. Per the germline V gene, CDR1 is SGHDT and CDR2 is YYEEEE. Here the CDR3 DNA reads TGTGCCAGCACCGGAGGGAGAAGAGGAGGCTACACCTTC. Protein sequence: CASTGGRRGGYTF.

J is TRBJ2-6 and V is TRBV6-1; D is ambiguous. Per germline, CDR1 MNHNS and CDR2 SASEGT. The CDR3 sequence is 15 residues long. The V and J ends lost 4 bases and 2 bases respectively, with 9 bases between them. CDR3: CASSAERTGANVLTF. In DNA form, the CDR3 reads TGTGCCAGCAGTGCTGAGAGAACTGGGGCCAACGTCCTGACTTTC.

This clone was recorded a few times. J is TRBJ1-2 and V is TRBV2; D is unresolved. V was pared by 2 bases and J by 5 bases, with 12 bases between. Per the germline V gene, CDR1 is SNHLY and CDR2 is FYNNEI. This CDR3 contains 14 residues. In DNA form, the CDR3 reads TGTGCCAGCAGTGAACGGGTGAGACGATATGGCTACACCTTC. It encodes CASSERVRRYGYTF.

The chain is built from TRBV19 and TRBJ2-7; D unclear. Looked up from germline, CDR1 is LNHDA and CDR2 is SQIVND (reference sequence). The V end was cut by 4 bases, the J end by 0 bases, with 7 bases between. The CDR3 is made up of 13 amino acids. Here the CDR3 reads CASSSKASYEQYF. CDR3 sequence (DNA): TGTGCCAGTAGTAGTAAGGCCTCCTACGAGCAGTACTTC.

The chain is built from TRBV10-1 and TRBJ1-1; no clear D gene. This CDR3 contains 13 residues. V lost 8 bases and J lost 0, with 10 bases in between. The germline V gene encodes CDR1 WNHNN and CDR2 SYGVQD (reference sequence). The CDR3 nucleotides are TGCGCCAGCCAAAGAGACCTGAACACTGAAGCTTTCTTT. Translated, it gives CASQRDLNTEAFF.

This clone appeared a single time. The chain joins TRBV6-6 to TRBJ1-5, with D unclear. Trimming stripped 6 bases from V and 15 bases from J, with 18 bases between. The CDR3 is made up of 12 amino acids. CDR1 and CDR2 from the germline V gene are MNHNY and SVGAGI (reference sequence). CDR3 in amino acids: CASSPGPRWGHF. CDR3 bases: TGTGCCAGCAGCCCGGGCCCCCGTTGGGGGCATTTT.

CDR3 nucleotide sequence: TGTGCCAGCAGTTCAACGGGACTAGCGGGAGCCTACAATGAGCAGTTCTTC. Translating gives CASSSTGLAGAYNEQFF. V is TRBV28 and J is TRBJ2-1, with 14 nucleotides matching TRBD2. The germline CDR1 and CDR2 sequences are MDHEN and SYDVKM. J was trimmed by 2 bases and V by 4 bases; bases with no gene match: 4. The CDR3 extends over 17 amino acids.

The chain recombines TRBV7-3 with TRBJ2-1; the match to TRBD2 covers 10 bases. The germline V gene has CDR1 SGHTA and CDR2 FQGTGA. V trimming: 2 bases; J trimming: 4 bases; junction bases outside the gene matches: 2. CDR3 length equals 15 residues. This CDR3 reads CASSLGTSVYNEQFF. In nucleotides, the CDR3 is TGTGCCAGCAGCTTAGGGACTAGCGTATACAATGAGCAGTTCTTC.

This chain uses TRBV28 with TRBJ2-1; 10 nucleotides align to TRBD2. Germline V gene lookup returns CDR1 MDHEN and CDR2 SYDVKM. There are 15 residues in the CDR3. Unmatched junction bases numbered 9, after V lost 8 bases and J lost 5 bases. As DNA, the CDR3 is TGTGCCAGCCTTCCTGATAGCGGGAGGAACAATGAGCAGTTCTTC. Translating gives CASLPDSGRNNEQFF.

The gene calls are TRBV13 and TRBJ2-7; D possibly uses TRBD1 or TRBD2 (5 bases each). The CDR3 is 10 amino acids. Looked up from germline, CDR1 is PRHDT and CDR2 is FYEKMQ (reference sequence). The V and J ends lost 11 bases and 6 bases respectively, with 11 bases between them. The CDR3 DNA reads TGTGCCTCGGTAGGGACCGAGCAGTACTTC. Its protein product is CASVGTEQYF.

This clone was picked up a small number of times. The chain carries TRBV7-2 and TRBJ1-5; D is uncertain. CDR3 size: 14 residues. V lost 5 bases and J lost 7, with 15 bases in between. Germline CDR1 SGHTA, CDR2 FQGNSA. The CDR3 spells CASSPYYLSQPQHF. Written as DNA, the CDR3 is TGTGCCAGCAGCCCGTACTACCTCAGCCAGCCCCAGCATTTT. The variable domain in full, with the rest retrieved from reference TRBV7-2 and TRBJ1-5, is GAGVSQSPSNKVTEKGKDVELRCDPISGHTALYWYRQSLGQGLEFLIYFQGNSAPDKSGLPSDRFSAERTGGSVSTLTIQRTQQEDSAVYLCASSPYYLSQPQHFGDGTRLSIL.

V and J are TRBV7-8 and TRBJ1-6; D remains ambiguous. Germline assignment: CDR1 SGHVS and CDR2 FQNEAQ. This CDR3 is built from 16 residues. V was pared by 5 bases and J by 10 bases, with 21 bases between. DNA of the CDR3: TGTGCCAGCAGCCTCAGCCAGGTCGGCGGGAGCTCACCCCTCCACTTT. It encodes CASSLSQVGGSSPLHF.

The chain is built from TRBV18 and TRBJ2-7; D possibly corresponds to TRBD1 (6 bases). V was clipped by 5 bases and J by 0 bases, with 11 bases between them. This CDR3 has 14 amino acids. Germline loops: CDR1 KGHSH, CDR2 LQKENI. The CDR3 coding sequence is TGTGCCAGCTCAACAGGGTACGACTCCTACGAGCAGTACTTC. This codes for CASSTGYDSYEQYF.

The chain recombines TRBV6-6 with TRBJ2-3, with 7 bases lining up with TRBD1. This CDR3 has 15 amino acids. The germline V gene encodes CDR1 MNHNY and CDR2 SVGAGI (reference sequence). After removal of 5 bases from V and 2 bases from J, the junction contained 7 bases not matched to a gene. The CDR3 DNA follows: TGTGCCAGCAGTCGGACAGGTTTCGACACAGATACGCAGTATTTT. It is translated as CASSRTGFDTDTQYF.